This T cell receptor (beta chain) was recorded in a study of cytomegalovirus exposure and HLA in healthy donors. The sample holds one count of this clone. CDR3 length: 15 residues. V dropped 5 bases and J dropped 3; count of bases not matched to a gene: 7. CDR1 SGHNT and CDR2 YENEEA come from the germline V gene. Primers included in the PCR were 60 Vbeta and 13 Jbeta primers. The repertoire was sequenced with immunoSEQ multiplex PCR; TCRdb's copy has only in-frame clones and lacks some. In the table there are about 200,000 clones, around 79% of which are singletons. This TCR was recovered from a male donor in good health and CMV-seropositive. Sequences were obtained from PBMCs. The V call is TRBV11-3, the J call TRBJ2-1; 7 nucleotides match TRBD2. DNA of the CDR3: TGTGCCAGCAGCGAACAAGCGGGGCTCTACAATGAGCAGTTCTTC. Encoded protein: CASSEQAGLYNEQFF.